Sequencing of this T cell receptor beta chain was carried out in a study of identical twins. The CDR3 is 17 amino acids. Trimming at V came to 4 bases and at J to 2 bases, leaving 8 bases not matched to a gene. Germline V gives CDR1 SGDLS, CDR2 YYNGEE. TCRdb independently ran MiXCR on the 5' RACE reads; one entry per CDR3 protein. The sample contains 500,000 or so distinct CDR3 sequences, 13% to 15% of which appear only once. Each donor (without exception) was a healthy Caucasian. This clonotype has only a few counts. This sample also belongs to another study, concerning yellow fever vaccine responses in identical twins.

This chain links TRBV9 with TRBJ2-3; TRBD2 matches at 12 bases. The clonotype originates from a woman under 30 in good health. Input material: CD4+ T cells sorted from blood. As DNA, the CDR3 is TGTGCCAGCAGCCCTAGGACTAGCGGGACGTACACAGATACGCAGTATTTT. Protein: CASSPRTSGTYTDTQYF.